This entry is about one T cell receptor (beta chain). What it recognizes is unknown. V was pared by 3 bases and J by 0 bases, with 9 bases between. Germline V gives CDR1 LNHDA, CDR2 SQIVND (reference sequence). There are 15 residues in the CDR3. The assay was immunoSEQ multiplex PCR, and TCRdb's table has in-frame clones only and misses some. The sample has under 140,000 clones, over 85% seen once. The data stem from a study of graft-versus-host responses after intestinal transplantation. The chain links TRBV19 to TRBJ1-5; D uncertain. This sample comprised unstimulated CD8+ T cells sorted from spleen or lymph node cells, obtained before intestinal transplant. This TCR derives from a human donor who received an intestinal transplant. CDR3 loop: CASSIYINSNQPQHF. Here the CDR3 DNA reads TGTGCCAGTAGTATCTACATAAATAGCAATCAGCCCCAGCATTTT.